This TCR beta chain is from a study of blood T cell repertoires in COVID-19. Whole-study context: T cells, B-cell-depleted T cells, or PBMCs provided the cDNA or gDNA that served as material.

Per the germline V gene, CDR1 is MNHEY and CDR2 is SVGEGT. Trimming shortened V by 2 bases and J by 1 base, and 6 bases separated the two germline ends. The CDR3 loop spans 13 amino acids. As handled by the study authors: Cell counts per sample came from amplifying reference gene primers. Sequencing was performed with immunoSEQ multiplex PCR; in TCRdb, only in-frame clones are kept and a portion is missing. V and J calls and clone size come straight from that table; D and trimming were deduced from the DNA. The sample records a few hundred thousand clones, roughly 88% being singletons. The chain links TRBV6-2 or TRBV6-3 to TRBJ2-7; D is ambiguous. The source material was peripheral blood. This TCR was sampled from a woman aged 25 to 39 with active or convalescent COVID-19. CDR3 sequence reads: CASSYQTSYEQYF. CDR3 sequence (DNA): TGTGCCAGCAGTTACCAAACATCCTACGAGCAGTACTTC.